A single sample gave rise to the 17 T cell receptor beta chains below, sequenced in a study of OX40 agonist ivuxolimab in advanced cancers. Profiling relied on immunoSEQ multiplex PCR, and the TCRdb table lists in-frame clones only, not all of them. The sample lists about 24,000 clones, approximately 80% occurring once. The sample consisted of CD4+ or CD8+ T cells sorted from blood, taken in a trial of the OX40 agonist ivuxolimab. The receptors come from an adult with an advanced solid tumor such as melanoma, head and neck, liver or kidney cancer.

This clone was counted a few times. The V and J genes are TRBV6-6 and TRBJ1-2; D is unresolved. V was shortened by 2 bases and J by 4 bases, with 8 bases between the two germline ends. The CDR3 sequence is 13 residues long. The germline V gene encodes CDR1 MNHNY and CDR2 SVGAGI (reference sequence). The DNA for the CDR3 is TGTGCCAGCAGTTACGGGCAGATCTATGGCTACACCTTC. Amino acids: CASSYGQIYGYTF.

The chain is built from TRBV6-4 and TRBJ1-1, with no clear D. Germline V lookup: CDR1 MRHNA, CDR2 SNTAGT. The CDR3 contains 14 residues. Trimming took off 3 bases at V and 3 bases at J, with 11 bases between the two ends. The CDR3 DNA follows: TGTGCCAGCAGTGAGGTCAGCGGGGACACTGAAGCTTTCTTT. This codes for CASSEVSGDTEAFF.

V usage is TRBV6-5 and J usage is TRBJ2-1; no firm D call. Between the trimmed V and J ends, which lost 1 base and 7 bases, there was a span of 2 bases. Germline loops: CDR1 MNHEY, CDR2 SVGAGI. There are 11 residues in the CDR3. CDR3 in DNA: TGTGCCAGCAGTTACTTGAATGAGCAGTTCTTC. This translates into CASSYLNEQFF.

This chain links TRBV15 with TRBJ2-5, with D possibly being TRBD2 (5 bases). CDR3 length: 14 amino acids. Germline V gene data show CDR1 as LNHNV and CDR2 as YYDKDF (reference sequence). V lost 1 base and J 5 bases, leaving 11 bases between the germline ends. CDR3: CATSRAGNTETQYF. In nucleotides, the CDR3 is TGTGCCACCAGCAGAGCGGGAAATACGGAGACCCAGTACTTC. The full variable domain, in which reference TRBV15 and TRBJ2-5 provide the parts outside the CDR3, is DAMVIQNPRYQVTQFGKPVTLSCSQTLNHNVMYWYQQKSSQAPKLLFHYYDKDFNNEADTPDNFQSRRPNTSFCFLDIRSPGLGDTAMYLCATSRAGNTETQYFGPGTRLLVL.

This clone appeared once. V and J are TRBV6-5 and TRBJ2-5; D gene unclear. Germline V gene lookup returns CDR1 MNHEY and CDR2 SVGAGI. The CDR3 is 11 residues long. V was shortened by 6 bases and J by 3 bases, with 5 bases between the two germline ends. The CDR3 sequence is CASSRKETQYF. The CDR3 coding sequence is TGTGCCAGCAGCCGGAAAGAGACCCAGTACTTC.

V gene TRBV6-1 combines with J gene TRBJ2-1; D uncertain. Trimming removed 3 bases from V and 10 bases from J, with 4 bases in between. This CDR3 comprises 10 residues. Looked up from germline, CDR1 is MNHNS and CDR2 is SASEGT. The CDR3 reads CASSEPEQFF. CDR3 nucleotides: TGTGCCAGCAGTGAGCCGGAGCAGTTCTTC.

V is TRBV5-5 and J is TRBJ2-7; TRBD1 matches 9 bases. The CDR3 sequence is 13 residues long. Germline lookup yields CDR1 SGHKS and CDR2 YYEKEE (reference sequence). The V gene end was trimmed by 3 bases and the J gene end by 5 bases; junction bases not matched to a gene: 3. The CDR3 loop reads CASSWDRVDEQYF. DNA for the CDR3: TGTGCCAGCAGCTGGGACAGGGTAGACGAGCAGTACTTC.

The V call is TRBV7-9, the J call TRBJ2-3, with 8 bases that match TRBD2. Trimming cost V 2 bases and J 2 bases; bases outside gene matches: 3. Germline V CDR1 and CDR2: SEHNR, FQNEAQ (reference sequence). The CDR3 sequence is 15 residues long. The CDR3 region is CASSLIAGNTDTQYF. CDR3 sequence (DNA): TGTGCCAGCAGCTTAATAGCGGGAAACACAGATACGCAGTATTTT.

V is TRBV7-2 and J is TRBJ1-2; D might be TRBD1 (6 bases). This CDR3 is 14 amino acids long. Trimming removed 1 base from V and 7 bases from J, with 13 bases in between. Germline V CDR1 and CDR2: SGHTA, FQGNSA. CDR3 nucleotides: TGTGCCAGCAGCTTAGTGGGGGGCGCGGCTGGCTACACCTTC. Amino acids: CASSLVGGAAGYTF.

The chain combines TRBV7-2 with TRBJ2-3; D remains ambiguous. Germline assignment: CDR1 SGHTA and CDR2 FQGNSA. This CDR3 is built from 12 residues. V gave up 6 bases and J gave up 8 bases, with 12 bases separating them. CDR3 sequence reads: CASRPQGGTQYF. The CDR3, as DNA: TGTGCCAGCAGACCCCAAGGTGGTACGCAGTATTTT.

The chain combines TRBV13 with TRBJ2-1, with no clear D. V was pared by 6 bases and J by 5 bases, with 14 bases between. The length of the CDR3 is 14 residues. Per the germline V gene, CDR1 is PRHDT and CDR2 is FYEKMQ (reference sequence). CDR3 in amino acids: CASSLRPGDNEQFF. The CDR3 DNA reads as TGTGCCAGCAGTCTCCGTCCAGGCGACAATGAGCAGTTCTTC.

V is TRBV19 and J is TRBJ1-5, with a weak D call TRBD1 (5 bases). The CDR3 length is 17 residues. The V gene lost 7 bases and the J gene lost 0 bases, with 19 bases spanning the gap. Germline loops: CDR1 LNHDA, CDR2 SQIVND (reference sequence). For the CDR3, the DNA is TGTGCCAGTAACACCCAGTTTGGGCAGGGTAGCAATCAGCCCCAGCATTTT. It translates to CASNTQFGQGSNQPQHF.

V and J are TRBV11-3 and TRBJ1-2; TRBD1 agrees at 7 bases. Trimming cost V 0 bases and J 6 bases; bases outside gene matches: 7. The CDR3 consists of 15 residues. Germline V CDR1 and CDR2: SGHNT, YENEEA. In DNA form, the CDR3 reads TGTGCCAGCAGCTTAGACCCCAAACAGGGGAATGGCTACACCTTC. Its protein product is CASSLDPKQGNGYTF.

Here the CDR3 DNA reads TGTGCCAGCAGCTCAGATGGGGGGGGGCTGAAGACCCAGTACTTC. The encoded protein is CASSSDGGGLKTQYF. The V call is TRBV7-7, the J call TRBJ2-5, with a possible D match to TRBD2 (7 bases). The CDR3 contains 15 residues. CDR1 and CDR2 from the germline V gene are SSHAT and FNYEAQ (reference sequence). Trimming removed 4 bases at V and 6 bases at J, with 18 bases between.

The rearrangement joins TRBV27 to TRBJ2-7; TRBD2 matches at 7 bases. This CDR3 is 13 amino acids long. The germline gives CDR1 MNHEY, CDR2 SMNVEV (reference sequence). V gave up 3 bases and J gave up 4 bases; unmatched junction bases: 3. The CDR3 nucleotides are TGTGCCAGCAGTTTGCGGGAGCCTTACGAGCAGTACTTC. Its translation is CASSLREPYEQYF.

The chain joins TRBV9 to TRBJ2-3, with 9 bases fitting TRBD1. Germline V gene sequence: CDR1 SGDLS, CDR2 YYNGEE. This CDR3 contains 15 residues. J lost 3 bases, V lost 2 bases, and 4 bases had no gene match. CDR3 residues: CASSVRQGDTDTQYF. CDR3 in DNA: TGTGCCAGCAGCGTCCGACAGGGGGATACAGATACGCAGTATTTT.

The chain employs TRBV19 and TRBJ2-1; no clear D gene. Between the trimmed V and J ends, which lost 1 base and 8 bases, there was a span of 12 bases. Per the germline V gene, CDR1 is LNHDA and CDR2 is SQIVND (reference sequence). This CDR3 has 14 amino acids. The CDR3 protein is CASSIGLERHEQFF. CDR3 bases: TGTGCCAGTAGTATAGGGTTAGAGCGCCATGAGCAGTTCTTC.